These 11 T cell receptor beta chains came from one sample sequenced in a study of metastatic and nonmetastatic thyroid tumors. Using MiXCR, TCRdb re-called clones from the PCR reads. The sample yields about 85,000 clones, about 9.1% seen once. Before thyroid surgery, none of the patients had received any treatment. Source material: blood. All receptors derive from a female donor with papillary thyroid cancer or a benign thyroid nodule (not recorded which). Some clones in this sample may be carry-over from other donors' samples.

This clone was picked up many times. Different DNA sequences within this sample yield the same CDR3. The chain links TRBV18 to TRBJ2-2, with TRBD2 matching 7 bases. The CDR3 is 17 residues long. V dropped 2 bases and J dropped 2; count of bases not matched to a gene: 8. Germline CDR1 is KGHSH and CDR2 is LQKENI. CDR3: CASSPETPGGNTGELFF. The CDR3 bases are TGTGCCAGCTCACCAGAAACCCCGGGGGGAAACACCGGGGAGCTGTTTTTT.

V is TRBV28 and J is TRBJ2-1; a possible D gene is TRBD2 (6 bases). The CDR3 extends over 12 amino acids. Trimming shortened V by 2 bases and J by 11 bases, and 10 bases separated the two germline ends. CDR1 and CDR2 from the germline V gene are MDHEN and SYDVKM. The CDR3 loop is CASSLTGVKQFF. CDR3 in DNA: TGTGCCAGCAGTTTAACGGGGGTAAAGCAGTTCTTC.

This clone was observed many times. Different DNA sequences within this sample yield the same CDR3. The chain combines TRBV18 with TRBJ2-2; D is ambiguous. Germline-derived CDR1 and CDR2 are KGHSH and LQKENI. The length of the CDR3 is 15 residues. V shed 5 bases and J shed 1 base, with 11 bases lying between them. In DNA, the CDR3 is TGTGCCAGCTCATTACGGACCGGGAACACCGGGGAGCTGTTTTTT. Translation gives CASSLRTGNTGELFF. Combining the CDR3 with reference TRBV18 and TRBJ2-2 gives the whole variable domain NAGVMQNPRHLVRRRGQEARLRCSPMKGHSHVYWYRQLPEEGLKFMVYLQKENIIDESGMPKERFSAEFPKEGPSILRIQQVVRGDSAAYFCASSLRTGNTGELFFGEGSRLTVL.

This clone was observed at least ten times. Additional DNA sequences in this sample encode the identical CDR3. The V and J genes are TRBV10-2 and TRBJ2-7, with 7 nucleotides matching TRBD2. V lost 2 bases and J lost 7; bases outside the gene matches: 8. This CDR3 is 14 amino acids long. The V gene's germline CDR1 is WSHSY and CDR2 SAAADI. DNA of the CDR3: TGCGCCAGCAGTGAGCTGGGGGGGGTAAGGGAGCAGTACTTC. Protein: CASSELGGVREQYF.

This clone has ten or more counts. CDR3 DNA sequence: TGTGCCAGCAGTGGGGGGACAGTACCCAATTCACCCCTCCACTTT. This encodes CASSGGTVPNSPLHF. J is TRBJ1-6 and V is TRBV2; 7 nucleotides align to TRBD1. The ends lost 4 bases at V and 7 bases at J; junction bases unmatched: 7. CDR1 and CDR2 from the germline V gene are SNHLY and FYNNEI. CDR3 length equals 15 residues.

This clone has a count of ten or more. This sequence joins TRBV6-5 and TRBJ2-3; 11 positions match TRBD2. This CDR3 region has 18 residues. J gave up 2 bases and V 0 bases, and 7 bases lay outside the gene matches. Germline values: CDR1 MNHEY, CDR2 SVGAGI. CDR3 bases: TGTGCCAGCAGTTACTCTTGGGCTAGCGGGGGGCCCACAGATACGCAGTATTTT. As protein: CASSYSWASGGPTDTQYF.

This clone has more than one count but fewer than ten. The chain uses TRBV12-3 or TRBV12-4 and TRBJ2-1; 9 bases agree with TRBD1. The length of the CDR3 is 16 residues. The ends lost 3 bases at V and 6 bases at J; junction bases unmatched: 9. DNA for the CDR3: TGTGCCAGCAGTTTGATTAGGACAGGGGTTGTCAATGAGCAGTTCTTC. Translated: CASSLIRTGVVNEQFF.

This clone was found many times. J is TRBJ2-2 and V is TRBV5-1, with unresolved D. This CDR3 is built from 14 residues. Trimming cost V 3 bases and J 1 base, with 7 bases left between them. Germline lookup yields CDR1 SGHRS and CDR2 YFSETQ. CDR3 coding DNA: TGCGCCAGCAGCTCTGGACGGAACACCGGGGAGCTGTTTTTT. Its translation is CASSSGRNTGELFF.

This clone occurred a few times. The gene calls are TRBV12-3 or TRBV12-4 and TRBJ1-2; D may be TRBD1 (5 bases). V was pared by 11 bases and J by 4 bases, with 20 bases between. CDR3 size: 14 residues. Here the CDR3 DNA reads TGTGCCCCCCGAGGAGGGGTCGAGGCCTATGGCTACACCTTC. It specifies CAPRGGVEAYGYTF.

This clone appeared many times. The gene calls are TRBV6-1 and TRBJ2-4; 8 nucleotides agree with TRBD1. Per germline, CDR1 MNHNS and CDR2 SASEGT. This CDR3 contains 18 residues. Trimming removed 3 bases from V and 6 bases from J; junction bases left unmatched: 16. The CDR3 sequence is CASSDSPLQGVRRNIQYF. The CDR3 DNA reads as TGTGCCAGCAGTGATTCCCCCTTACAGGGGGTCAGGCGAAACATTCAGTACTTC.

The chain couples TRBV7-6 to TRBJ2-5; D remains ambiguous. The ends were cut back, 2 bases at V and 5 bases at J, with 15 bases in the middle. CDR1 and CDR2 (germline): SGHVS, FNYEAQ. This CDR3 comprises 15 residues. CDR3 protein: CASSLMTAVGETQYF. The DNA for the CDR3 is TGTGCCAGCAGCTTAATGACGGCGGTTGGGGAGACCCAGTACTTC.